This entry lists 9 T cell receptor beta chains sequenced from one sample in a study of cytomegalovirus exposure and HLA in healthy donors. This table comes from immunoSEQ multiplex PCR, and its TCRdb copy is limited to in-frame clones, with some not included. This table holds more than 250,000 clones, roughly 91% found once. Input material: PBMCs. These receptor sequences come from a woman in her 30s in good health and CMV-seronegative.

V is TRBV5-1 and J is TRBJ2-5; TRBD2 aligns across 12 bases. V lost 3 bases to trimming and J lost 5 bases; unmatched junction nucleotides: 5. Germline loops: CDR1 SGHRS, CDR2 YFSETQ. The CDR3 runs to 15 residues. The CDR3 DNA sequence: TGCGCCAGCAGCTCTAGCGGGAGGGCCCAGGAGACCCAGTACTTC. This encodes CASSSSGRAQETQYF.

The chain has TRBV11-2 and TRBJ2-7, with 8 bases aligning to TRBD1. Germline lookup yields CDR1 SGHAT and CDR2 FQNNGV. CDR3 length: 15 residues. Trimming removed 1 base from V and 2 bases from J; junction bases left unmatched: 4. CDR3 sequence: CASSLGTGLTYEQYF. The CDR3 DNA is TGTGCCAGCAGCTTAGGGACAGGGTTAACCTACGAGCAGTACTTC.

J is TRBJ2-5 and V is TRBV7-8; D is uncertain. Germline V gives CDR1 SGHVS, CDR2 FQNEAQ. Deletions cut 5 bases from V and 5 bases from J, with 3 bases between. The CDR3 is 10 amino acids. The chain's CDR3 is CASSGETQYF. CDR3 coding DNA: TGTGCCAGCAGCGGGGAGACCCAGTACTTC.

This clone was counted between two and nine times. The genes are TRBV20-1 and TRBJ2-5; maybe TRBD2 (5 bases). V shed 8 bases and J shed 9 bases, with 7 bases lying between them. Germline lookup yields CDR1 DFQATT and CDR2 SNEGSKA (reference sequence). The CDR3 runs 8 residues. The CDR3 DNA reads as TGCAGTTCGGGATCCCAGTACTTC. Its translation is CSSGSQYF.

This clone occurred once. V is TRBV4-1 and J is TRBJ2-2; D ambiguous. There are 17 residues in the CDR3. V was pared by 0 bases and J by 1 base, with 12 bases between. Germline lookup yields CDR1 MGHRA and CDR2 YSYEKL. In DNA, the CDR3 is TGCGCCAGCAGCCAAGAATTTCGGACGGTGAACACCGGGGAGCTGTTTTTT. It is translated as CASSQEFRTVNTGELFF.

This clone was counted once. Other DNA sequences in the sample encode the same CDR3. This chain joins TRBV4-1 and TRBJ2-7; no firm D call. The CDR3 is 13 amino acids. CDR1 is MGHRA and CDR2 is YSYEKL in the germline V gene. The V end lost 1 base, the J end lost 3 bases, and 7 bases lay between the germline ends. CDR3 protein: CASSQVSSYEQYF. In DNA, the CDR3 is TGCGCCAGCAGCCAAGTTTCAAGCTACGAGCAGTACTTC.

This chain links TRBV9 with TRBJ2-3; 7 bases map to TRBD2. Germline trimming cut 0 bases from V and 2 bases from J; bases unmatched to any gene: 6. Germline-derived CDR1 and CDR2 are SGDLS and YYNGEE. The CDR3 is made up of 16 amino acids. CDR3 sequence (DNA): TGTGCCAGCAGCGTAGGTGGCGGGGGACCCACAGATACGCAGTATTTT. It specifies CASSVGGGGPTDTQYF.

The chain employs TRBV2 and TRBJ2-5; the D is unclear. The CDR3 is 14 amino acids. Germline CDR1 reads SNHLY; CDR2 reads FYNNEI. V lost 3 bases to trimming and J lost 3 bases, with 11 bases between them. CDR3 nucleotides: TGTGCCAGCAGTGAGGACGTTAGAAAAGAGACCCAGTACTTC. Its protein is CASSEDVRKETQYF.

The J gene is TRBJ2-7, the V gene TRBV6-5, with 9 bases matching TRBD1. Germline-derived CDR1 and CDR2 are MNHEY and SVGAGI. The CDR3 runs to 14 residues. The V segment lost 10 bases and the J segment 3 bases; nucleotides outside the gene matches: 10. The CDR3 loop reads CATRTGQGSYEQYF. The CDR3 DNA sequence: TGTGCCACCAGGACGGGACAGGGCAGCTACGAGCAGTACTTC.